Listed below are T cell receptor beta chains from one sample, sequenced in a study of T-cell memory formation after mild COVID-19. Using its own MiXCR run on the 5' RACE reads, TCRdb lists one record per CDR3 protein. The table includes fewer than 650,000 distinct CDR3 sequences, 17% detected once. The sequencing sample was made of PBMCs or a T cell subset sorted from them (not recorded which). The receptors were gathered from an adult woman who had mild COVID-19 (a few samples of this study predate the infection). Cell type and time point are not known. Each CDR3 is given with its conserved first and last residue. Fields, in order: clone size, V gene, D gene, J gene, CDR3 protein, CDR3 DNA. The D gene is left open where the match is weak. Clone size is not always given. Where it is, it says once, few, many or a class for expanded clones.

size: few
V: TRBV6-2/TRBV6-3
D: NA
J: TRBJ2-1
CDR3: CASSEHQGFGYNEQFF
DNA: TGTGCCAGCAGTGAACACCAGGGGTTCGGCTACAATGAGCAGTTCTTC

size: NA
V: TRBV29-1
D: TRBD1
J: TRBJ1-2
CDR3: CSVKLTGGHYGYTF
DNA: TGCAGCGTAAAACTGACAGGGGGCCACTATGGCTACACCTTC

size: NA
V: TRBV7-9
D: NA
J: TRBJ2-7
CDR3: CASSLVNHPYEQYF
DNA: TGTGCCAGCAGCTTAGTAAACCACCCCTACGAGCAGTACTTC

size: NA
V: TRBV7-2
D: TRBD2
J: TRBJ2-7
CDR3: CASSSRGEAGGLNEQYF
DNA: TGTGCCAGCAGTTCCAGGGGGGAAGCGGGAGGGCTCAACGAGCAGTACTTC

size: NA
V: TRBV12-3/TRBV12-4
D: TRBD2
J: TRBJ2-1
CDR3: CASSGTRGYNEQFF
DNA: TGTGCCAGCAGTGGGACTAGGGGGTACAATGAGCAGTTCTTC

size: NA
V: TRBV6-6
D: TRBD1
J: TRBJ2-7
CDR3: CASSSDRGPSYEQYF
DNA: TGTGCCAGCAGTTCTGACAGGGGGCCTTCCTACGAGCAGTACTTC

size: NA
V: TRBV5-1
D: TRBD2
J: TRBJ2-7
CDR3: CASSTSSGRAREQYF
DNA: TGCGCCAGCAGCACCTCTAGCGGGAGGGCCCGGGAGCAGTACTTC

size: few
V: TRBV4-3
D: NA
J: TRBJ2-7
CDR3: CASSQDGPRYSYEQYF
DNA: TGCGCCAGCAGCCAAGATGGGCCGAGGTACTCCTACGAGCAGTACTTC

size: few
V: TRBV27
D: NA
J: TRBJ1-3
CDR3: CASSRTGPQWGNTIYF
DNA: TGTGCCAGCAGCAGAACAGGTCCCCAGTGGGGAAACACCATATATTTT

size: NA
V: TRBV20-1
D: TRBD2
J: TRBJ2-2
CDR3: CSARTSGTTGELFF
DNA: TGCAGTGCCCGGACTAGCGGGACCACCGGGGAGCTGTTTTTT

size: NA
V: TRBV7-6
D: NA
J: TRBJ1-2
CDR3: CASSFVGRGGYTF
DNA: TGTGCCAGCAGCTTCGTCGGGAGGGGTGGCTACACCTTC

size: few
V: TRBV4-1
D: TRBD1
J: TRBJ1-1
CDR3: CASSQSLLWDRYTEAFF
DNA: TGCGCCAGCAGCCAATCCCTTTTATGGGACAGATACACTGAAGCTTTCTTT

size: many
V: TRBV24-1
D: NA
J: TRBJ1-2
CDR3: CATSGPDGYTF
DNA: TGTGCCACCAGTGGTCCTGATGGCTACACCTTC

size: many
V: TRBV29-1
D: NA
J: TRBJ2-7
CDR3: CSVEKDRSYEQYF
DNA: TGCAGCGTTGAAAAAGACCGCTCCTACGAGCAGTACTTC

size: many
V: TRBV18
D: NA
J: TRBJ1-5
CDR3: CASSPRGQNQPQHF
DNA: TGTGCCAGCTCACCACGGGGGCAGAATCAGCCCCAGCATTTT

size: NA
V: TRBV27
D: NA
J: TRBJ2-7
CDR3: CASSPTRGPGYEQYF
DNA: TGTGCCAGCTCCCCGACCCGCGGTCCGGGGTACGAGCAGTACTTC

size: NA
V: TRBV6-1
D: TRBD1
J: TRBJ2-7
CDR3: CASSARGGRLPYEQYF
DNA: TGTGCCAGCAGCGCAAGAGGGGGCAGGCTACCCTACGAGCAGTACTTC

size: NA
V: TRBV6-1
D: TRBD1
J: TRBJ1-3
CDR3: CAIAKGARNTIYF
DNA: TGTGCCATTGCGAAGGGGGCGCGGAACACCATATATTTT

size: few
V: TRBV19
D: NA
J: TRBJ1-1
CDR3: CATVQKRGTEAFF
DNA: TGTGCCACCGTACAGAAGAGGGGCACTGAAGCTTTCTTT

size: NA
V: TRBV3-1
D: NA
J: TRBJ2-3
CDR3: CASSQMDQSRDTQYF
DNA: TGTGCCAGCAGCCAAATGGACCAGTCCAGAGATACGCAGTATTTT

size: many
V: TRBV12-3/TRBV12-4
D: NA
J: TRBJ2-1
CDR3: CASSLGGRLNEQFF
DNA: TGTGCCAGCAGTTTAGGGGGACGGCTGAATGAGCAGTTCTTC

size: many
V: TRBV5-1
D: NA
J: TRBJ2-7
CDR3: CASSLELTYEQYF
DNA: TGCGCCAGCAGCTTGGAACTGACCTACGAGCAGTACTTC

size: NA
V: TRBV6-5
D: NA
J: TRBJ2-5
CDR3: CASSYWGTQETQYF
DNA: TGTGCCAGCAGTTATTGGGGGACCCAAGAGACCCAGTACTTC

size: NA
V: TRBV12-3/TRBV12-4
D: NA
J: TRBJ1-4
CDR3: CASSWGNEKLFF
DNA: TGTGCCAGCAGTTGGGGAAATGAAAAACTGTTTTTT

size: few
V: TRBV29-1
D: TRBD1
J: TRBJ2-7
CDR3: CSVEGGQGPYEQYF
DNA: TGCAGCGTTGAAGGTGGACAGGGGCCCTACGAGCAGTACTTC

size: NA
V: TRBV6-5
D: NA
J: TRBJ2-1
CDR3: CASQEKNEQFF
DNA: TGTGCCAGCCAAGAGAAGAATGAGCAGTTCTTC

size: many
V: TRBV29-1
D: NA
J: TRBJ1-2
CDR3: CSVVLVGIYGYTF
DNA: TGCAGCGTTGTCCTAGTGGGGATCTATGGCTACACCTTC

size: NA
V: TRBV18
D: TRBD1
J: TRBJ2-1
CDR3: CASSLRKQGALPPVKRDEQFF
DNA: TGTGCCAGCTCACTCCGCAAGCAGGGGGCTTTACCGCCTGTAAAACGGGATGAGCAGTTCTTC

size: NA
V: TRBV6-1
D: TRBD1
J: TRBJ1-2
CDR3: CASSEATGAVRGYTF
DNA: TGTGCCAGCAGTGAAGCAACAGGGGCAGTACGAGGCTACACCTTC

size: few
V: TRBV4-1
D: TRBD2
J: TRBJ2-5
CDR3: CASSQGTSEGWETQYF
DNA: TGCGCCAGCAGCCAAGGGACTAGCGAGGGCTGGGAGACCCAGTACTTC

size: NA
V: TRBV5-1
D: NA
J: TRBJ2-7
CDR3: CASSPRTDPSYEQYF
DNA: TGCGCCAGCAGCCCCAGGACAGATCCTTCCTACGAGCAGTACTTC

size: NA
V: TRBV24-1
D: NA
J: TRBJ1-2
CDR3: CATSDRDTDGYTF
DNA: TGTGCCACCAGTGACCGGGACACCGATGGCTACACCTTC